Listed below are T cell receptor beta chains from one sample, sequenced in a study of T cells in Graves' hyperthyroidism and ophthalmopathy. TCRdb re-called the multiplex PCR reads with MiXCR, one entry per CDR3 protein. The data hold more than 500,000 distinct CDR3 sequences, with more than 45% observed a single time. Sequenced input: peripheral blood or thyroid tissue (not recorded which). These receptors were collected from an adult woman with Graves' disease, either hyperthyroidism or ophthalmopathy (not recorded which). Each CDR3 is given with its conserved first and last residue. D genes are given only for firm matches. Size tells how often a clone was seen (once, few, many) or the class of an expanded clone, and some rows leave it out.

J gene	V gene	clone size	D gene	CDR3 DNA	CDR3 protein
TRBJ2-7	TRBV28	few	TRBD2	TGTGCCAGCAACCTAGGGACTAGTAAGCAGTACTTC	CASNLGTSKQYF
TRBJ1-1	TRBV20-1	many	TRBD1	TGCAGTGCTAGAGATCGAGGGACAGGTAACACTGAAGCTTTCTTT	CSARDRGTGNTEAFF
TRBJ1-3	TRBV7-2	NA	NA	TGTGCCAGCAGCTTAGCGATGGCCCCCCGAAACACCATATATTTT	CASSLAMAPRNTIYF
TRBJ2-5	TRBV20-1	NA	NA	TGCAGTGCAGGCCGAATAGCGGCCCCGGAGACCCAGTACTTC	CSAGRIAAPETQYF
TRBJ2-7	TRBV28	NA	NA	TGTGCCAGCAGTTTTAGGGGCCAGGGTAACTACGAGCAGTACTTC	CASSFRGQGNYEQYF
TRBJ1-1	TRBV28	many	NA	TGTGCCAGCAGCACGGACAAAATGAACACTGAAGCTTTCTTT	CASSTDKMNTEAFF
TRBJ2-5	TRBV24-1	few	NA	TGTGCCACCAGTGACCCGAGAATAGGGAGACGGGAGACCCAGTACTTC	CATSDPRIGRRETQYF
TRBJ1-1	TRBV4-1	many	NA	TGCGCCAGCAGCCAAGATCTGAGACTTGGGGACGAGAACACTGAAGCTTTCTTT	CASSQDLRLGDENTEAFF
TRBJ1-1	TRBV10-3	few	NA	TGTGCCATCAGTGTGGGGGATATGTCTGAAGCTTTCTTT	CAISVGDMSEAFF
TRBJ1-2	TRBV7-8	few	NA	TGTGCCAGCAGCTTAGACTGGACCGTCATGGGCTACACCTTC	CASSLDWTVMGYTF
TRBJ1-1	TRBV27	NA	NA	TGTGCCAGCAGTTTTTTGGGGAATGAAGCTTTCTTT	CASSFLGNEAFF
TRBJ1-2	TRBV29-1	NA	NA	TGCAGCTTAGATATCCGGAGCTATGGCTACACCTTC	CSLDIRSYGYTF
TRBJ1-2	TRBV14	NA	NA	TGTGCCAGCAGCCAGTCCATGGTCGGCTATGGCTACACCTTC	CASSQSMVGYGYTF
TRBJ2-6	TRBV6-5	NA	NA	TGTGCCAGCAGAGAACCCGGGATTGGGACTTTC	CASREPGIGTF